Shown below are 5 T cell receptor beta chains from a single sample sequenced in a study of vaccination effects on CD4 cells after COVID-19. Their target antigens are unknown. Culture proceeded for about ten days, and CD4+ T cells were then isolated. Participants completed two doses of the BNT162b2 or mRNA-1273 vaccine. Produced via immunoSEQ multiplex PCR; TCRdb's table is partial and in-frame only. The data contain under 55,000 clones, about 70% of them singletons. Specimen: CD4+ T cells from PBMCs cultured without peptide, collected after COVID-19 vaccination. The source is a human donor who received a COVID-19 vaccine.

This clone was recorded at least ten times. The genes are TRBV15 and TRBJ1-2; D unclear. Germline loops: CDR1 LNHNV, CDR2 YYDKDF (reference sequence). V lost 8 bases, J lost 8 bases, and 9 bases lay in between. This CDR3 has 10 amino acids. For the CDR3, the DNA is TGTGCCACCGAGAGGACGGGCTACACCTTC. The encoded protein is CATERTGYTF.

This clone was found once. The V and J genes are TRBV5-1 and TRBJ1-2; D is possibly TRBD1 (6 bases). CDR1 is SGHRS, CDR2 YFSETQ, per germline. The CDR3 is 14 residues long. The ends were cut back, 4 bases at V and 8 bases at J, with 18 bases in the middle. The DNA of the CDR3 is TGCGCCAGCAGCCACGGGTGGACAGTCGACGGCTACACCTTC. Translated: CASSHGWTVDGYTF. Together with reference TRBV5-1 and TRBJ1-2, the CDR3 gives the full variable domain: KAGVTQTPRYLIKTRGQQVTLSCSPISGHRSVSWYQQTPGQGLQFLFEYFSETQRNKGNFPGRFSGRQFSNSRSEMNVSTLELGDSALYLCASSHGWTVDGYTFGSGTRLTVV.

The chain recombines TRBV5-1 with TRBJ2-7; a possible D gene is TRBD2 (6 bases). Trimming pared 2 bases from V and 3 bases from J, leaving 15 bases between. The CDR3 totals 15 residues. Per the germline V gene, CDR1 is SGHRS and CDR2 is YFSETQ. In nucleotides, the CDR3 is TGCGCCAGCAGCTTCATGCTATCGGGGGTCTACGAGCAGTACTTC. Protein product: CASSFMLSGVYEQYF.

This clone was recorded once. The gene calls are TRBV7-2 and TRBJ1-4; TRBD1 might be the D (5 bases). V was pared by 3 bases and J by 7 bases, with 12 bases between. This CDR3 region has 14 residues. Germline-derived CDR1 and CDR2 are SGHTA and FQGNSA. CDR3 coding DNA: TGTGCCAGCAGCTTGGGGACCTGGGGTGAAAAACTGTTTTTT. Encoded protein: CASSLGTWGEKLFF. The full variable domain, its missing parts supplied by reference TRBV7-2 and TRBJ1-4, is GAGVSQSPSNKVTEKGKDVELRCDPISGHTALYWYRQSLGQGLEFLIYFQGNSAPDKSGLPSDRFSAERTGGSVSTLTIQRTQQEDSAVYLCASSLGTWGEKLFFGSGTQLSVL.

In this sample, this clone turned up a few times. The chain links TRBV6-4 to TRBJ2-1; 10 nucleotides match TRBD2. J was trimmed by 6 bases and V by 5 bases; bases with no gene match: 4. The CDR3 covers 14 residues. Germline CDR1 is MRHNA and CDR2 is SNTAGT. This CDR3 reads CASSLAGDSNEQFF. The CDR3 DNA is TGTGCCAGCAGTCTAGCGGGAGATAGCAATGAGCAGTTCTTC.